The T cell receptor (beta chain) described here comes from a study of blood T cell repertoires in COVID-19. Across the study: Acute and convalescent COVID-19 specimens originated in the United States, Italy and Spain. The cDNA or gDNA used as material had been derived from T cells, B-cell-depleted T cells, or PBMCs.

A PCR-confirmed or clinician-diagnosed COVID-19 case had contacted exposed participants within 2 weeks of entry. Sequenced by immunoSEQ multiplex PCR; TCRdb stores in-frame clones only, minus some. The repertoire holds about 280,000 clones, with about four fifths as singletons. CDR1 LGHDT and CDR2 YNNKEL come from the germline V gene (reference sequence). CDR3 length: 14 amino acids. After removal of 1 base from V and 5 bases from J, the junction contained 4 bases not matched to a gene. This receptor was identified in a man in his forties or fifties who had been exposed to COVID-19. The gene calls are TRBV3-1 (or the pseudogene TRBV3-2) and TRBJ2-5, with TRBD1 identical over 7 bases. The specimen sequenced was PBMCs or T cells enriched from blood (not recorded which). CDR3 sequence reads: CASSQGGGRETQYF. The CDR3, as DNA: TGTGCCAGCAGCCAAGGAGGGGGCAGGGAGACCCAGTACTTC.